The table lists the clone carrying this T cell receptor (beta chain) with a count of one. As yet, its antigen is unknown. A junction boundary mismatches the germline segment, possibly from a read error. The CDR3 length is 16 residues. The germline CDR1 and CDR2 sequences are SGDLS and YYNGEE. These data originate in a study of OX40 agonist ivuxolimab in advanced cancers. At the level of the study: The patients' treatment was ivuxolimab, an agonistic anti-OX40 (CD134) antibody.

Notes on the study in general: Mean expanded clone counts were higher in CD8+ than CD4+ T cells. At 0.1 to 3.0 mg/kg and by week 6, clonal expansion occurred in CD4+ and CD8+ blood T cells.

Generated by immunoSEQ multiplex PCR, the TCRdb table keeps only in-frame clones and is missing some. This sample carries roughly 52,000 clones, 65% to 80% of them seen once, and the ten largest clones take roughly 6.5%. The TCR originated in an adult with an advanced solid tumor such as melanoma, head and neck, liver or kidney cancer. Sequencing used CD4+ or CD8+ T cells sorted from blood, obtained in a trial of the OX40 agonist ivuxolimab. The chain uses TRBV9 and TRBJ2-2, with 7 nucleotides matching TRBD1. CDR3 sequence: CASRVGGAGNSGELFF. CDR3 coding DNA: TGTGCCAGCAGGGTAGGGGGCGCAGGGAATTCCGGGGAGCTGTTTTTT.